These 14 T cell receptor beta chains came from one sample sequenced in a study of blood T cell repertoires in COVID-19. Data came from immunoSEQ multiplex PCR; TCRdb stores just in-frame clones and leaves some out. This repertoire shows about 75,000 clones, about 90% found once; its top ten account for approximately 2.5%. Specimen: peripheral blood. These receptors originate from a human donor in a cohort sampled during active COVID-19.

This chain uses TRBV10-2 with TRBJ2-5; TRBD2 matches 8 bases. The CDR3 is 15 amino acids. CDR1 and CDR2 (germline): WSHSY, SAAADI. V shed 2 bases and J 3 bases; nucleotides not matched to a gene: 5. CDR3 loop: CASSEPSLAEETQYF. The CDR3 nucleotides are TGCGCCAGCAGTGAGCCATCACTAGCGGAAGAGACCCAGTACTTC.

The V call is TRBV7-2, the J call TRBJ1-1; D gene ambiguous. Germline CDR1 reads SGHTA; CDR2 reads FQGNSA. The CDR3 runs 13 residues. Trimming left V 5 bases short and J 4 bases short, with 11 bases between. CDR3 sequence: CASSVGPATEAFF. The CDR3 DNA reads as TGTGCCAGCAGCGTGGGCCCTGCCACTGAAGCTTTCTTT. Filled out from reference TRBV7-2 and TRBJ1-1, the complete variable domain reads GAGVSQSPSNKVTEKGKDVELRCDPISGHTALYWYRQSLGQGLEFLIYFQGNSAPDKSGLPSDRFSAERTGGSVSTLTIQRTQQEDSAVYLCASSVGPATEAFFGQGTRLTVV.

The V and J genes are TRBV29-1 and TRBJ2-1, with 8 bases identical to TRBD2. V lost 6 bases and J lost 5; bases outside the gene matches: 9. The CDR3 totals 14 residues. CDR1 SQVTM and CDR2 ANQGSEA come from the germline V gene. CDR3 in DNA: TGCAGCGTCGAAAGCGGGAGAAGGAACAATGAGCAGTTCTTC. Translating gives CSVESGRRNNEQFF.

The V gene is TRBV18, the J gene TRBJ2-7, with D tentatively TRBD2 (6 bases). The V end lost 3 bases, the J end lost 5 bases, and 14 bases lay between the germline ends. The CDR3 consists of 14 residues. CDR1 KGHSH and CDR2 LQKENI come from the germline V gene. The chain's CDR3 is CASSPKGGEHEQYF. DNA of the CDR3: TGTGCCAGCTCACCTAAAGGAGGGGAACACGAGCAGTACTTC.

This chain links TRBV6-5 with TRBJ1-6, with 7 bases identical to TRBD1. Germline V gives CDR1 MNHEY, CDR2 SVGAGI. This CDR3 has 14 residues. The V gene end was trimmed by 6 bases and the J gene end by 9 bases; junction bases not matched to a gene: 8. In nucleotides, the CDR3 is TGTGCCAGCAGAAATGACAGGGAGAGTTCACCCCTCCACTTT. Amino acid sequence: CASRNDRESSPLHF.

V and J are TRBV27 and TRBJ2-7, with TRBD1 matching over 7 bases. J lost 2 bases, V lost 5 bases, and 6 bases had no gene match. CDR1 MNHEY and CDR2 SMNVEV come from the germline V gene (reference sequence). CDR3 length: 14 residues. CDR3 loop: CASSPLQGPYEQYF. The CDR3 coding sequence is TGTGCCAGCAGTCCACTACAGGGGCCCTACGAGCAGTACTTC.

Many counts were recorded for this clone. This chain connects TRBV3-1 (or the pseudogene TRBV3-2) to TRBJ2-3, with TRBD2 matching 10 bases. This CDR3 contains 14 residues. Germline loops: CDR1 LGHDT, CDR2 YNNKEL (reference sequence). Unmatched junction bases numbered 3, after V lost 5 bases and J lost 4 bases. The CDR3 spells CASSESGRADTQYF. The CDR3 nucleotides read TGTGCCAGCAGCGAGAGCGGGAGGGCAGATACGCAGTATTTT.

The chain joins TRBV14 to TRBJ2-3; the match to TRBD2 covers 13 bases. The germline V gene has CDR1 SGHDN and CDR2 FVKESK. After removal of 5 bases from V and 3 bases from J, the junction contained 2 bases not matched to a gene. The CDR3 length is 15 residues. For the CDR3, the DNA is TGTGCCAGCAGCTGGGGACTAGCGGGGACAGATACGCAGTATTTT. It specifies CASSWGLAGTDTQYF.

CDR3 region: CAWTRLSQGYEQYF. The CDR3 DNA reads as TGTGCCTGGACCCGCCTGAGTCAGGGTTACGAGCAGTACTTC. V gene TRBV30 combines with J gene TRBJ2-7, with D tentatively TRBD1 (5 bases). Trimming removed 4 bases from V and 4 bases from J, with 17 bases in between. Germline assignment: CDR1 GTSNPN and CDR2 SVGIG (reference sequence). This CDR3 comprises 14 residues. The full variable domain, completed using reference TRBV30 and TRBJ2-7, is SQTIHQWPATLVQPVGSPLSLECTVEGTSNPNLYWYRQAAGRGLQLLFYSVGIGQISSEVPQNLSASRPQDRQFILSSKKLLLSDSGFYLCAWTRLSQGYEQYFGPGTRLTVT.

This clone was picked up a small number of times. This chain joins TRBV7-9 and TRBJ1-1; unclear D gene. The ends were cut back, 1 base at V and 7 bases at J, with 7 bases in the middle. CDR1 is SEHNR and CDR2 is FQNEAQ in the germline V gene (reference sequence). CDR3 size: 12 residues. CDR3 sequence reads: CASSLGYSEAFF. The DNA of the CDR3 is TGTGCCAGCAGCTTAGGGTACAGTGAAGCTTTCTTT.

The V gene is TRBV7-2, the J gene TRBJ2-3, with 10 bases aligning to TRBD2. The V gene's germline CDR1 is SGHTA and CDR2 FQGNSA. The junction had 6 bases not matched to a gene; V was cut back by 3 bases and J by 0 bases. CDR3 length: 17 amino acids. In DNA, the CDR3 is TGTGCCAGCAGCTTGCTTAGCGGGGGGCCCAGCACAGATACGCAGTATTTT. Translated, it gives CASSLLSGGPSTDTQYF.

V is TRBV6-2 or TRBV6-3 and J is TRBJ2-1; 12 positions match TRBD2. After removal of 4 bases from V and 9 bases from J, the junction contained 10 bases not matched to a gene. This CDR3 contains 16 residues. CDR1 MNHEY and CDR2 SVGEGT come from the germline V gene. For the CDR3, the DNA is TGTGCCAGCAGTTTCCCTAGCGGGAGGGCCGGGGGTGAGCAGTTCTTC. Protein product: CASSFPSGRAGGEQFF.

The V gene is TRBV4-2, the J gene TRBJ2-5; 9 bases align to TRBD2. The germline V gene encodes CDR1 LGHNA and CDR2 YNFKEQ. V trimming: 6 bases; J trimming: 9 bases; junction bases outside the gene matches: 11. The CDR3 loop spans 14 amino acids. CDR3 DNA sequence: TGTGCCAGCAGTTCCGGGACTAGCACCCCGGCCCAGTACTTC. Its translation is CASSSGTSTPAQYF.

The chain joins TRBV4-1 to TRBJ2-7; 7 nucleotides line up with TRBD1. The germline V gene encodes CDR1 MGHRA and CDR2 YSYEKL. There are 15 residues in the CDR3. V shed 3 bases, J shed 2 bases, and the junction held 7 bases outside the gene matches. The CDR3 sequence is CASSHPKGQAYEQYF. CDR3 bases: TGCGCCAGCAGCCACCCCAAAGGACAGGCCTACGAGCAGTACTTC.